A single count supports the clone carrying this T cell receptor (beta chain). Its antigen is still unknown. The data are from a study of T cell repertoires in cytomegalovirus infection. Study details: CMV epitopes that were recently identified and HLA-C-restricted were used alongside well-studied HLA-B-restricted ones. CMV infection together with matching HLA type was indicated by public TCR beta signatures.

A single record per CDR3 protein comes from TCRdb applying MiXCR to the reads. The data contain about 480,000 distinct CDR3 sequences, 30% to 40% of them singletons. Findings and limits, study-wide: Clonotypes of TCR beta that were HLA-C-restricted and CMV-specific dominated the ex vivo response. Summed frequency of shared TCR beta families picked out CMV carriers who also had the relevant HLA.

The sequenced sample was cultured PBMCs, obtained from culture after CMV antigen stimulation. This receptor was obtained from a human donor in good health (CMV status not recorded). Some clones in this sample may be carry-over from other donors' samples.

CDR3 sequence reads: CSAWSRLAGGRSSTDTQYF. The CDR3 DNA reads as TGCAGTGCTTGGAGTCGACTAGCGGGGGGTCGGAGTAGCACAGATACGCAGTATTTT. The V call is TRBV20-1, the J call TRBJ2-3, with 13 bases matching TRBD2. This CDR3 is 19 amino acids long. Trimming cost V 5 bases and J 0 bases; bases outside gene matches: 14. Germline V gene data show CDR1 as DFQATT and CDR2 as SNEGSKA (reference sequence).